The clone carrying this TCR beta chain turned up a few times. The target antigen is unknown. The data are from a study of shared clonotypes between healthy human individuals. Study-level points and caveats: Clonotype sharing among donors likely depends on sequencing depth.

The donor population consisted of healthy HIV-negative adults with no recent acute infections or vaccinations. Measured with immunoSEQ multiplex PCR; TCRdb has only the in-frame clones, and not every one. This table holds about 490,000 clones, around 80% found once. The V and J ends lost 2 bases and 1 base respectively, with 18 bases between them. The CDR3 sequence is 18 residues long. CDR1 is MGHDK and CDR2 is SYGVNS in the germline V gene. The chain couples TRBV25-1 to TRBJ2-1; possible D gene TRBD1, 6 bases. The source material was PBMCs. This receptor was taken from a woman between 35 and 50 years old in good health. Some clones in this sample may be carry-over from other donors' samples. CDR3 region: CASSEPLRGSTSYNEQFF. As DNA, the CDR3 is TGTGCCAGCAGTGAACCCCTGAGGGGGTCAACTTCCTACAATGAGCAGTTCTTC.